These 25 T cell receptor beta chains came from one sample sequenced in a study of T cell responses to AZD1222 COVID-19 vaccine. The assay was immunoSEQ multiplex PCR, and TCRdb's table has in-frame clones only and misses some. The sample lists 150,000 to 200,000 clones; approximately 93% were seen once. The specimen comprised peripheral blood, sampled on day 0 of AZD1222 vaccination. These receptors were collected from an adult in good health.

J is TRBJ2-5 and V is TRBV27; TRBD2 matches at 14 bases. The V and J ends lost 5 bases and 3 bases, in that order; junction bases with no gene match: 5. Germline V gene sequence: CDR1 MNHEY, CDR2 SMNVEV (reference sequence). The CDR3 has 16 amino acids. Here the CDR3 reads CASSPWTSGGKETQYF. For the CDR3, the DNA is TGTGCCAGCAGTCCCTGGACTAGCGGGGGGAAAGAGACCCAGTACTTC.

The V and J genes are TRBV11-3 and TRBJ1-3, with TRBD1 identical over 7 bases. This CDR3 spans 17 amino acids. With 3 bases clipped from V and 2 bases from J, the junction kept 10 bases outside the gene matches. CDR1 SGHNT and CDR2 YENEEA come from the germline V gene. CDR3 sequence (DNA): TGTGCCAGCAGCTTTCCAGCCCAAGACAGGGCTGGAAACACCATATATTTT. This translates into CASSFPAQDRAGNTIYF.

This clone has a single count. This chain connects TRBV7-9 to TRBJ1-1; D gene ambiguous. CDR3 length: 15 residues. Trimming shortened V by 1 base and J by 0 bases, and 9 bases separated the two germline ends. CDR1 and CDR2 from the germline V gene are SEHNR and FQNEAQ (reference sequence). DNA for the CDR3: TGTGCCAGCAGCTTAGGTCCGGTTATGAACACTGAAGCTTTCTTT. It yields the protein CASSLGPVMNTEAFF.

V and J are TRBV5-8 and TRBJ1-6; perhaps TRBD1 as D (6 bases). The germline V gene encodes CDR1 SGHTS and CDR2 YDEGEE. This CDR3 spans 14 amino acids. Trimming took 2 bases from V and 3 from J, leaving 6 bases between them. CDR3 nucleotide sequence: TGTGCCAGCAGCTTAGGGGGCTATAATTCACCCCTCCACTTT. Encoded protein: CASSLGGYNSPLHF.

The J gene is TRBJ2-3, the V gene TRBV10-3; 7 bases line up with TRBD2. V shed 6 bases and J 0 bases; nucleotides not matched to a gene: 15. The germline V gene encodes CDR1 ENHRY and CDR2 SYGVKD. This CDR3 contains 18 residues. The CDR3 DNA follows: TGTGCCATCAGAGCGGGACCGGGCCTTCTCGGGAGCACAGATACGCAGTATTTT. Amino acids: CAIRAGPGLLGSTDTQYF.

This clone was seen once. The chain couples TRBV6-2 or TRBV6-3 to TRBJ1-5; D ambiguous. V was trimmed by 5 bases and J by 7 bases, leaving 21 bases between them. CDR1 MNHEY and CDR2 SVGEGT come from the germline V gene. The CDR3 length is 16 residues. This chain's CDR3 is CASSEGDGRSWQPQHF. CDR3 bases: TGTGCCAGCAGTGAGGGAGACGGCCGGTCATGGCAGCCCCAGCATTTT.

V is TRBV18 and J is TRBJ2-1; TRBD2 matches at 8 bases. Germline V gene sequence: CDR1 KGHSH, CDR2 LQKENI. The CDR3 length is 16 residues. V shed 2 bases and J 2 bases; nucleotides not matched to a gene: 5. CDR3 nucleotide sequence: TGTGCCAGCTCACCAGGAAGGCGGGGGGCCTACAATGAGCAGTTCTTC. Translation gives CASSPGRRGAYNEQFF.

The V gene is TRBV5-1, the J gene TRBJ1-4; D not resolved. V lost 0 bases and J lost 6, with 9 bases in between. Per germline, CDR1 SGHRS and CDR2 YFSETQ. CDR3 length equals 14 residues. DNA for the CDR3: TGCGCCAGCAGCTTGGAGGCGGGAGATGAAAAACTGTTTTTT. Protein: CASSLEAGDEKLFF.

CDR3 residues: CASSSPPGRKNTGELFF. The CDR3 bases are TGTGCCAGCAGCTCACCCCCGGGACGGAAAAACACCGGGGAGCTGTTTTTT. J is TRBJ2-2 and V is TRBV7-2, with D perhaps given as TRBD1 or TRBD2 (5 bases each). The CDR3 runs to 17 residues. The germline V gene encodes CDR1 SGHTA and CDR2 FQGNSA. Trimming shortened V by 4 bases and J by 2 bases, and 17 bases separated the two germline ends.

The chain links TRBV7-2 to TRBJ2-4, with TRBD2 matching 9 bases. The CDR3 sequence is 14 residues long. The trim removed 1 base at V and 9 bases at J, leaving 4 bases unmatched. CDR1 is SGHTA and CDR2 is FQGNSA in the germline V gene. CDR3 residues: CASSLGTSEVIQYF. The CDR3 nucleotides read TGTGCCAGCAGCTTAGGGACTAGCGAAGTCATTCAGTACTTC. The full variable domain, rest sourced from reference TRBV7-2 and TRBJ2-4, is GAGVSQSPSNKVTEKGKDVELRCDPISGHTALYWYRQSLGQGLEFLIYFQGNSAPDKSGLPSDRFSAERTGGSVSTLTIQRTQQEDSAVYLCASSLGTSEVIQYFGAGTRLSVL.

This clone appeared once. The V gene is TRBV2, the J gene TRBJ2-1; 9 bases map to TRBD2. The CDR3 spans 15 residues. Trimming at V came to 9 bases and at J to 8 bases, leaving 14 bases not matched to a gene. Germline CDR1 SNHLY, CDR2 FYNNEI. The CDR3 reads CARTHRRGGMDEQFF. The CDR3 bases are TGTGCCAGGACCCACCGGCGGGGGGGCATGGATGAGCAGTTCTTC.

The chain has TRBV10-3 and TRBJ1-1; a possible D gene is TRBD1 (6 bases). CDR1 is ENHRY, CDR2 SYGVKD, per germline. Trimming stripped 7 bases from V and 0 bases from J, with 12 bases between. The CDR3 has 14 residues. This CDR3 is CAINAGAMNTEAFF. Written as DNA, the CDR3 is TGTGCCATCAACGCAGGGGCTATGAACACTGAAGCTTTCTTT.

The gene calls are TRBV28 and TRBJ2-5; maybe TRBD1 (8 bases). CDR3 size: 15 residues. V was trimmed by 6 bases and J by 3 bases, leaving 17 bases between them. Germline V gene data show CDR1 as MDHEN and CDR2 as SYDVKM. The CDR3 here is CASSRNRGGEETQYF. The CDR3 nucleotides read TGTGCCAGCAGCCGTAACAGGGGGGGGGAAGAGACCCAGTACTTC.

The chain recombines TRBV7-9 with TRBJ2-7, with 8 bases lining up with TRBD1. Germline lookup yields CDR1 SEHNR and CDR2 FQNEAQ (reference sequence). This CDR3 region has 15 residues. The V gene end was trimmed by 5 bases and the J gene end by 3 bases; junction bases not matched to a gene: 9. The CDR3, as DNA: TGTGCCAGCAGCCCCACCGACAGGGGATACTACGAGCAGTACTTC. Translated, it gives CASSPTDRGYYEQYF.

For the CDR3, the DNA is TGTGCCTGGAGCCCCTCAACTTTAGGTGAAAAACTGTTTTTT. Encoded protein: CAWSPSTLGEKLFF. The V and J genes are TRBV30 and TRBJ1-4; no firm D call. Germline V CDR1 and CDR2: GTSNPN, SVGIG (reference sequence). The V gene lost 3 bases and the J gene lost 7 bases, with 15 bases spanning the gap. CDR3 length: 14 residues.

The V gene is TRBV6-5, the J gene TRBJ1-4; 9 nucleotides match TRBD1. The ends lost 5 bases at V and 6 bases at J; junction bases unmatched: 4. CDR1 and CDR2 (germline): MNHEY, SVGAGI. There are 14 residues in the CDR3. The CDR3 region has the DNA TGTGCCAGCAGTACCACAGGGGGCGATGAAAAACTGTTTTTT. Protein: CASSTTGGDEKLFF.

The J gene is TRBJ2-7, the V gene TRBV11-1, with D possibly matching TRBD1 (6 bases). The CDR3 has 13 amino acids. Germline lookup yields CDR1 SGHAT and CDR2 FQDESV (reference sequence). V shed 3 bases and J shed 4 bases, with 10 bases lying between them. CDR3: CASSFDRKYEQYF. CDR3 bases: TGTGCCAGCAGCTTTGACAGGAAATACGAGCAGTACTTC.

The V gene is TRBV28, the J gene TRBJ2-7, with D possibly matching TRBD2 (6 bases). CDR3 length equals 14 residues. Germline V lookup: CDR1 MDHEN, CDR2 SYDVKM. Trimming cost V 2 bases and J 2 bases, with 10 bases left between them. The CDR3 DNA is TGTGCCAGCAGTTTAAACGGAGGGACCTACGAGCAGTACTTC. Its protein product is CASSLNGGTYEQYF.

V usage is TRBV4-1 and J usage is TRBJ2-3; 8 bases map to TRBD2. The CDR3 is 15 amino acids. Germline V gives CDR1 MGHRA, CDR2 YSYEKL. V was clipped by 3 bases and J by 2 bases; unmatched bases: 4. The CDR3 coding sequence is TGCGCCAGCAGCCATCTAGCGGGCCCCACAGATACGCAGTATTTT. Translated: CASSHLAGPTDTQYF.

This clone was seen just once. CDR3 loop: CASSRGTGNQPQHF. CDR3 nucleotides: TGTGCCAGTAGTCGGGGGACCGGCAATCAGCCCCAGCATTTT. The chain uses TRBV19 and TRBJ1-5; TRBD1 might be the D (5 bases). The V end lost 5 bases, the J end lost 2 bases, and 10 bases lay between the germline ends. The V gene's germline CDR1 is LNHDA and CDR2 SQIVND (reference sequence). This CDR3 has 14 amino acids.

V and J are TRBV7-9 and TRBJ1-6; 7 positions agree with TRBD1. This CDR3 spans 14 amino acids. Germline CDR1 and CDR2: SEHNR and FQNEAQ (reference sequence). V trimming: 4 bases; J trimming: 7 bases; junction bases outside the gene matches: 4. CDR3 sequence reads: CASSSGQPNSPLHF. DNA for the CDR3: TGTGCCAGCAGCTCGGGACAGCCCAATTCACCCCTCCACTTT. Full variable domain (rest looked up from reference TRBV7-9 and TRBJ1-6): DTGVSQNPRHKITKRGQNVTFRCDPISEHNRLYWYRQTLGQGPEFLTYFQNEAQLEKSRLLSDRFSAERPKGSFSTLEIQRTEQGDSAMYLCASSSGQPNSPLHFGNGTRLTVT.

There are a few counts of this clone. Other DNA sequences from this sample encode an identical CDR3 as well. The chain joins TRBV5-6 to TRBJ1-6; perhaps TRBD1 as D (6 bases). Germline CDR1 is SGHDT and CDR2 is YYEEEE. This CDR3 comprises 14 residues. V lost 1 base and J lost 9, with 11 bases in between. The CDR3 sequence is CASSLPGESSPLHF. The CDR3 nucleotides are TGTGCCAGCAGCTTGCCAGGGGAGAGTTCACCCCTCCACTTT. Full variable domain (remainder filled in from reference TRBV5-6 and TRBJ1-6): DAGVTQSPTHLIKTRGQQVTLRCSPKSGHDTVSWYQQALGQGPQFIFQYYEEEERQRGNFPDRFSGHQFPNYSSELNVNALLLGDSALYLCASSLPGESSPLHFGNGTRLTVT.

V usage is TRBV7-9 and J usage is TRBJ1-1, with D possibly matching TRBD1 (6 bases). V was cut by 7 bases and J by 0 bases, with 21 bases left in between. The CDR3 consists of 17 residues. Germline CDR1 reads SEHNR; CDR2 reads FQNEAQ (reference sequence). CDR3 sequence: CASNRPQDRQMNTEAFF. CDR3 DNA: TGTGCCAGCAATCGCCCCCAGGACAGACAGATGAACACTGAAGCTTTCTTT.

The rearrangement uses TRBV7-2 and TRBJ2-7; the D is unclear. The V gene's germline CDR1 is SGHTA and CDR2 FQGNSA. Trimming left V 4 bases short and J 1 base short, with 5 bases between. The CDR3 consists of 12 residues. The CDR3 loop is CASSSTSYEQYF. The DNA for the CDR3 is TGTGCCAGCAGCTCCACATCCTACGAGCAGTACTTC.

The rearrangement joins TRBV7-9 to TRBJ2-1, with 11 positions matching TRBD2. Germline V gene sequence: CDR1 SEHNR, CDR2 FQNEAQ (reference sequence). V shed 5 bases and J 3 bases; nucleotides not matched to a gene: 3. This CDR3 is 15 amino acids long. CDR3 bases: TGTGCCAGCAGCGCCGGGACTAGCGGCTACAATGAGCAGTTCTTC. This translates into CASSAGTSGYNEQFF.